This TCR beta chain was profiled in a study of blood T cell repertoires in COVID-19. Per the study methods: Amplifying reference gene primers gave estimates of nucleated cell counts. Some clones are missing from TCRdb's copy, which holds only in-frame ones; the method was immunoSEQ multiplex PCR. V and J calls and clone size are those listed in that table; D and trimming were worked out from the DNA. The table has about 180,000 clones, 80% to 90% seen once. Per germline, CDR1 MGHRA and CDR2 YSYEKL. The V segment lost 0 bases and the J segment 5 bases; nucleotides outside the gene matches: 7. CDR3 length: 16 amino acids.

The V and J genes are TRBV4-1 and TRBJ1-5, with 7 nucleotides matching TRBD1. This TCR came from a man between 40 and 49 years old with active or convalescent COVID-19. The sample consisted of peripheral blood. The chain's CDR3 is CASSQEAGTVYQPQHF. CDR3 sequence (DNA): TGCGCCAGCAGCCAAGAAGCCGGGACAGTCTATCAGCCCCAGCATTTT.